This T cell receptor beta chain is drawn from a study of early T cells in non-severe SARS-CoV-2 infection. As for the study in general: Bulk RNA isolated from unsorted whole blood underwent sequencing; chains were not paired. The study, taken as a whole, reports: The matching step, a VDJdb search, favored anti-spike CD8 responses and missed private and CD4 specificities.

There are many counts of this clonotype. The target antigen is unknown. The TCR library protocol attached unique molecular identifiers to the individual cDNA molecules. TCRdb processed the 5' RACE reads anew with MiXCR; each CDR3 protein has one entry. The data contain 40,000 or so distinct CDR3 sequences, 4.5% to 7.5% of them singletons. The CDR3 covers 13 residues. Germline-derived CDR1 and CDR2 are SGHAT and FQDESV (reference sequence). Trimming cost V 4 bases and J 3 bases, with 9 bases left between them. Sequenced sample: whole blood. This chain links TRBV11-1 with TRBJ1-1, with no clear D. The TCR comes from an adult who was a healthcare worker with PCR-confirmed SARS-CoV-2 infection or an uninfected control (not recorded which). The DNA for the CDR3 is TGTGCCAGCAGCTCCCCGATGGACACTGAAGCTTTCTTT. Amino acids: CASSSPMDTEAFF. Variable domain in full (rest from reference TRBV11-1 and TRBJ1-1): EAEVAQSPRYKITEKSQAVAFWCDPISGHATLYWYRQILGQGPELLVQFQDESVVDDSQLPKDRFSAERLKGVDSTLKIQPAELGDSAMYLCASSSPMDTEAFFGQGTRLTVV.